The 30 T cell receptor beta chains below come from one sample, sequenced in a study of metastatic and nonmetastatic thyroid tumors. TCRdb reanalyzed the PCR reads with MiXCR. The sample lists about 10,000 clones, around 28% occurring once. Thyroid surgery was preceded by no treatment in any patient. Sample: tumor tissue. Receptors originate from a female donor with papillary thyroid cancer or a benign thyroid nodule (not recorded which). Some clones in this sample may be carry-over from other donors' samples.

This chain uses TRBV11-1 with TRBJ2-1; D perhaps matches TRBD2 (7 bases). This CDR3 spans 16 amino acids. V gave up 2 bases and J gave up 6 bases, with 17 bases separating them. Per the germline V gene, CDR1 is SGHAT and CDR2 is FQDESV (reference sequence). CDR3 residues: CASSLPGGFLGNEQFF. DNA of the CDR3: TGTGCCAGCAGCTTACCGGGGGGCTTTTTGGGCAATGAGCAGTTCTTC.

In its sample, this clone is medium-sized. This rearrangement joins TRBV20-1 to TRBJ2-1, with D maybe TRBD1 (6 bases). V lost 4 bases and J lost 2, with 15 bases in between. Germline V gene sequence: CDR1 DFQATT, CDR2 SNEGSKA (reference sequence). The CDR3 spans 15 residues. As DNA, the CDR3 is TGCAGTGCTATGACAGGTGAACCACCCTACAATGAGCAGTTCTTC. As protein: CSAMTGEPPYNEQFF.

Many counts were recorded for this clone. This chain's CDR3 is CATKLDSSYNEQFF. The DNA for the CDR3 is TGCGCCACCAAGCTGGACTCCTCCTACAATGAGCAGTTCTTC. The chain recombines TRBV4-3 with TRBJ2-1; D may be TRBD2 (5 bases). The V end lost 10 bases, the J end lost 0 bases, and 13 bases lay between the germline ends. Germline CDR1 is LGHNA and CDR2 is YSLEER. This CDR3 spans 14 amino acids.

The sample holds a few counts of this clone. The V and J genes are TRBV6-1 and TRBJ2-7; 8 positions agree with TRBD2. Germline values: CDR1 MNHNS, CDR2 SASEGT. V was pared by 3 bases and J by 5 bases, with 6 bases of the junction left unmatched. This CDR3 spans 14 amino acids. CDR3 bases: TGTGCCAGCAGTGATTCCGGGGGGGCCCACGAGCAGTACTTC. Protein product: CASSDSGGAHEQYF.

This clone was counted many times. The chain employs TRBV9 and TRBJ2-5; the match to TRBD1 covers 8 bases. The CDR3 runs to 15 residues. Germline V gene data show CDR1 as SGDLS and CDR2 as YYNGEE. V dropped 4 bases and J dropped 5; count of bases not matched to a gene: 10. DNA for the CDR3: TGTGCCAGCAGCAACCAGGGGGCGAGGGGTGAGACCCAGTACTTC. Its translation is CASSNQGARGETQYF.

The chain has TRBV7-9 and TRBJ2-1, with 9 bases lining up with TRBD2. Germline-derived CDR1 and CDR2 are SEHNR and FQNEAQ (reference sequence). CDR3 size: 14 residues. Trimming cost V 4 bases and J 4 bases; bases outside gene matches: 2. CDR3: CASSWTSVYNEQFF. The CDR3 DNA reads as TGTGCCAGCAGCTGGACTAGCGTATACAATGAGCAGTTCTTC.

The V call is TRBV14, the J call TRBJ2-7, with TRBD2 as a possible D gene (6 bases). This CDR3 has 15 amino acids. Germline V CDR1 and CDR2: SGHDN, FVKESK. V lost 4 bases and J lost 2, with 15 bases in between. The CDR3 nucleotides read TGTGCCAGCAGCCGTAACCGGGACTTAACCTACGAGCAGTACTTC. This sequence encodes CASSRNRDLTYEQYF.

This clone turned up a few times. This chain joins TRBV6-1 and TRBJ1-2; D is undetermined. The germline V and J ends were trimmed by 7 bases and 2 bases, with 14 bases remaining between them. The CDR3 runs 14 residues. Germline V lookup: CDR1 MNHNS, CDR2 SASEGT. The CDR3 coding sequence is TGTGCCAGCACCTCCCCTGGCGTGAACTATGGCTACACCTTC. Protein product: CASTSPGVNYGYTF.

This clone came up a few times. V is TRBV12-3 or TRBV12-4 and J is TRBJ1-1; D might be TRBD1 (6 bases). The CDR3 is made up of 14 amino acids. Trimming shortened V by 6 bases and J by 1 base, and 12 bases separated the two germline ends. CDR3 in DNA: TGTGCCAGCAGCACGGGACATCCGAACACTGAAGCTTTCTTT. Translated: CASSTGHPNTEAFF.

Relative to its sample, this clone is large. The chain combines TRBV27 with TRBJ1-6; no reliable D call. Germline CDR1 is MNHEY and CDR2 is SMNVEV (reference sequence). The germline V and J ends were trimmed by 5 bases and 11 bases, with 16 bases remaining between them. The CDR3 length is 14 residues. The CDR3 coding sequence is TGTGCCAGCAGTCCCCGACCGCCTTATACACCCCTCCACTTT. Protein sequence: CASSPRPPYTPLHF.

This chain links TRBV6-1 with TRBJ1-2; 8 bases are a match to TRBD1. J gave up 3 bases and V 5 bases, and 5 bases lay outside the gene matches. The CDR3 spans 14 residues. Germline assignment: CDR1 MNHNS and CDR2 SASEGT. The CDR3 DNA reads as TGTGCCAGCAGTCCGACAGGGGTCTACTATGGCTACACCTTC. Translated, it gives CASSPTGVYYGYTF.

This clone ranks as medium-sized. The CDR3 DNA sequence: TGTGCCAGCAGGGCCGGGACTTTCCCCTACGAGCAGTACTTC. Translation: CASRAGTFPYEQYF. The rearrangement joins TRBV2 to TRBJ2-7; possibly TRBD2 for D (6 bases). The CDR3 covers 14 residues. V was shortened by 6 bases and J by 2 bases, with 14 bases between the two germline ends. The V gene's germline CDR1 is SNHLY and CDR2 FYNNEI.

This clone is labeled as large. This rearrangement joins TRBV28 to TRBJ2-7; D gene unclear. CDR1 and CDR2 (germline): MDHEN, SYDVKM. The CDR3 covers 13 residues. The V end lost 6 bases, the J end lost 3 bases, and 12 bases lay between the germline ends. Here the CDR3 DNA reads TGTGCCAGCAGCCCCGGACGGATCTACGAGCAGTACTTC. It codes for CASSPGRIYEQYF.

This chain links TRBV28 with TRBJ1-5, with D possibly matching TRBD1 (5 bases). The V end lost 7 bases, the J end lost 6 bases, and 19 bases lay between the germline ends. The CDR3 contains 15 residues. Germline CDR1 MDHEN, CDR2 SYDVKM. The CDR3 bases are TGTGCCAGCATTCCACATCGTGGGGCGGGTCAGCCCCAGCATTTT. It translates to CASIPHRGAGQPQHF.

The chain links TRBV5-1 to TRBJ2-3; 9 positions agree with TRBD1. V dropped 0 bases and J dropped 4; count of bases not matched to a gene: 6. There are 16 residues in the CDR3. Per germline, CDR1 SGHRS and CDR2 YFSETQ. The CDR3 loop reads CASSLEQGARADTQYF. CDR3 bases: TGCGCCAGCAGCTTGGAACAGGGGGCCAGGGCAGATACGCAGTATTTT.

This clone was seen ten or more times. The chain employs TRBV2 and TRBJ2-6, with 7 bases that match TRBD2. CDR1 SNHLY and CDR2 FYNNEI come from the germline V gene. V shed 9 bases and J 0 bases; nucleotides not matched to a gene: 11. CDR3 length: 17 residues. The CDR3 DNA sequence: TGTGCCAGTAAGGCTAGCGGTACGAACTCTGGGGCCAACGTCCTGACTTTC. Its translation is CASKASGTNSGANVLTF.

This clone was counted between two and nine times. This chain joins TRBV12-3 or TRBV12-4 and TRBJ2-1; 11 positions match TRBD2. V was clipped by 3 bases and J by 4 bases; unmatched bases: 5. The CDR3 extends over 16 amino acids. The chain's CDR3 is CASSFRLAGLYNEQFF. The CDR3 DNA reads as TGTGCCAGCAGTTTTAGACTAGCGGGACTGTACAATGAGCAGTTCTTC.

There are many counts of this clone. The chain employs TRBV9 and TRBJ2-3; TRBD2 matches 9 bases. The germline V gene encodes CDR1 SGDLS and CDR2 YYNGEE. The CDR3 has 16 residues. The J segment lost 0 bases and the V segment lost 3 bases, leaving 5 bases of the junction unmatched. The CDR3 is CASSGLAEISTDTQYF. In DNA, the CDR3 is TGTGCCAGCAGCGGACTAGCGGAGATCAGCACAGATACGCAGTATTTT.

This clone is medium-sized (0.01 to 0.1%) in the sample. CDR3 in DNA: TGTGCCAGCAGCTTAGCGCCGAGTGTTTACAATGAGCAGTTCTTC. Translation gives CASSLAPSVYNEQFF. The chain couples TRBV7-2 to TRBJ2-1; D unclear. Germline CDR1 reads SGHTA; CDR2 reads FQGNSA. V shed 0 bases and J shed 4 bases, with 10 bases lying between them. This CDR3 is built from 15 residues.

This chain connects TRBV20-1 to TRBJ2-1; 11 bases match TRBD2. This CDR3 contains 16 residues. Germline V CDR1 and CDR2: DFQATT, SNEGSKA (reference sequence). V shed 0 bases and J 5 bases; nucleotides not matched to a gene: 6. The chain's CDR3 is CSARDSGRAWDNEQFF. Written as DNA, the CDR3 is TGCAGTGCTAGAGATAGCGGGAGGGCCTGGGACAATGAGCAGTTCTTC.

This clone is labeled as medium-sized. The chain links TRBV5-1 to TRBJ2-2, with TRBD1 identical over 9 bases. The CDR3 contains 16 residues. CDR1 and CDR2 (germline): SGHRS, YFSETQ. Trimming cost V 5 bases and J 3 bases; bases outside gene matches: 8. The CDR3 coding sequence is TGCGCCAGCAGATCTCCGGGACAGGGTTACACCGGGGAGCTGTTTTTT. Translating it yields CASRSPGQGYTGELFF.

CDR3: CASSPRDRDSPLHF. The CDR3 DNA sequence: TGTGCCAGCAGCCCCCGGGACAGGGATTCACCCCTCCACTTT. V is TRBV4-2 and J is TRBJ1-6; 9 bases match TRBD1. The germline gives CDR1 LGHNA, CDR2 YNFKEQ. The CDR3 runs to 14 residues. After removal of 4 bases from V and 8 bases from J, the junction contained 3 bases not matched to a gene.

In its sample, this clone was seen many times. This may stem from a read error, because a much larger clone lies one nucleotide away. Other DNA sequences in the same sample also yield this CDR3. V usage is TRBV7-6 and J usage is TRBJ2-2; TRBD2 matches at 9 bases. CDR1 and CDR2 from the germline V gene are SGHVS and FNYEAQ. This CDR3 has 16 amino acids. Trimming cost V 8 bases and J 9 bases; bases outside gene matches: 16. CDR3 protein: CASSGAGGSWARELFF. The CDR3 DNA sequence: TGTGCCAGCTCGGGTGCGGGGGGGAGCTGGGCCAGGGAGCTGTTTTTT.

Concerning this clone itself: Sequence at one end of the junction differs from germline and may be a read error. The CDR3 reads CASSFGTARFETQYF. In DNA, the CDR3 is TGTGCCAGCAGCTTTGGGACAGCCCGTTTCGAGACCCAGTACTTT. The rearrangement joins TRBV7-2 to TRBJ2-5, with 7 bases matching TRBD1. The germline CDR1 and CDR2 sequences are SGHTA and FQGNSA. This CDR3 region has 15 residues. Using reference TRBV7-2 and TRBJ2-5 for the parts outside the CDR3, the full variable domain is GAGVSQSPSNKVTEKGKDVELRCDPISGHTALYWYRQSLGQGLEFLIYFQGNSAPDKSGLPSDRFSAERTGGSVSTLTIQRTQQEDSAVYLCASSFGTARFETQYFGPGTRLLVL.

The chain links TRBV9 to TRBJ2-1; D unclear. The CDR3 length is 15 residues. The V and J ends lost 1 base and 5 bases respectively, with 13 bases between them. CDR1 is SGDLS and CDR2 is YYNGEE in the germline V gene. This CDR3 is CASSVSPIGHNEQFF. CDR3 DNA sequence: TGTGCCAGCAGCGTAAGTCCTATTGGCCACAATGAGCAGTTCTTC.

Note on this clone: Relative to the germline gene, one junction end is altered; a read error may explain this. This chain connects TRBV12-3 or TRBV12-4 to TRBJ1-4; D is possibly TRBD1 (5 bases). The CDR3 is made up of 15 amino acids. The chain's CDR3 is CASRESQVTNEKLFF. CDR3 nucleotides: TGTGCTAGCAGGGAGTCACAGGTGACTAATGAAAAACTGTTTTTT.

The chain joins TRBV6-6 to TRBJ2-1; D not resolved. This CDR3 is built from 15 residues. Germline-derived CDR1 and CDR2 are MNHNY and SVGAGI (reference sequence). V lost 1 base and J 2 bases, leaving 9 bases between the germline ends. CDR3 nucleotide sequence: TGTGCCAGCAGTTACTTGGCCCTCACCTACAATGAGCAGTTCTTC. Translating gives CASSYLALTYNEQFF.

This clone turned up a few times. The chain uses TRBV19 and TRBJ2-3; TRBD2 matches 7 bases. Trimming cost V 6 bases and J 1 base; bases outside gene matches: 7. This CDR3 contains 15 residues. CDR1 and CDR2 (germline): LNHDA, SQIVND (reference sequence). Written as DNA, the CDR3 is TGTGCCAGTAGCCGAAGCGCGGGAGGCACAGATACGCAGTATTTT. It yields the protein CASSRSAGGTDTQYF. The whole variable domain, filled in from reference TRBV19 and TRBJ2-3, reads DGGITQSPKYLFRKEGQNVTLSCEQNLNHDAMYWYRQDPGQGLRLIYYSQIVNDFQKGDIAEGYSVSREKKESFPLTVTSAQKNPTAFYLCASSRSAGGTDTQYFGPGTRLTVL.

The DNA of the CDR3 is TGTGCCAGCAGTGTCCTGGGACTAGCGGGGGGGCCCCAAGAGACCCAGTACTTC. Translated: CASSVLGLAGGPQETQYF. The genes are TRBV6-1 and TRBJ2-5; TRBD2 matches 16 bases. The CDR3 consists of 18 residues. The germline V gene encodes CDR1 MNHNS and CDR2 SASEGT. V was pared by 4 bases and J by 1 base, with 6 bases of the junction left unmatched.

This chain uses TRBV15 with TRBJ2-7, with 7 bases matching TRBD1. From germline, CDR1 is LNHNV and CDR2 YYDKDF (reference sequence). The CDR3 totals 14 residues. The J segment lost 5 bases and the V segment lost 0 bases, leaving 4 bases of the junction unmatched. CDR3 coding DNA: TGTGCCACCAGCAGAGAGTTAGGGGGCCACGAGCAGTACTTC. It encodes CATSRELGGHEQYF.